The T cell receptor (beta chain) described here comes from a study of radiotherapy plus CTLA-4 blockade in lung cancer. Study overall: Disease control reached over 30%, with objective responses in under 20%. Study-wide results and caveats: Clones derived from tumor TCRs expanded in blood after radiotherapy plus ipilimumab.

As for this clone: Its antigen is unknown.

Clones were read by immunoSEQ multiplex PCR, and TCRdb kept only the in-frame ones, dropping some. The sample carries over 75,000 clones, 83% recorded once. CDR3 size: 12 residues. Germline lookup yields CDR1 MNHNY and CDR2 SVGAGI (reference sequence). It was focal radiation plus CTLA-4 blockade with ipilimumab that patients with chemo-refractory metastatic non-small-cell lung cancer received. The chain combines TRBV6-6 with TRBJ2-5; D is uncertain. The closer fit of TRBJ2-7 to the DNA end suggests the J call may be wrong. The sample here was peripheral blood, taken from a patient treated with radiotherapy plus ipilimumab. This TCR came from a human donor with non-small cell lung cancer who had stable disease on radiotherapy plus ipilimumab. The CDR3 coding sequence is TGTGCCAGCAGCCAACTTCTGCACGAGCAGTACTTC. It is translated as CASSQLLHEQYF.